This TCR beta chain was identified during a study of T-cell memory formation after mild COVID-19. Whole-study context: Clusters were largely donor specific. Regarding the study as a whole: CD4+ contracting clones were mainly CM and EM; CD8+ ones, EMRA. Cross-reactive memory appears to have joined, as suggested by some responding clones showing up in pre-infection memory.

As regards this clonotype: Its cognate antigen is unknown.

TCRdb reprocessed the 5' RACE reads with MiXCR, giving one entry per CDR3 protein. The sample has approximately 300,000 distinct CDR3 sequences; about 15% are singletons. CDR3 length: 15 residues. CDR1 is DFQATT and CDR2 is SNEGSKA in the germline V gene (reference sequence). Trimming removed 0 bases at V and 7 bases at J, with 16 bases between. The sequence came from a young man who had mild COVID-19 (a few samples of this study predate the infection). Cell type and time point are not known. What was sequenced was PBMCs or a T cell subset sorted from them (not recorded which). This chain connects TRBV20-1 to TRBJ2-1; D might be TRBD1 or TRBD2, each matching 5 bases. The CDR3 DNA reads TGCAGTGCTAGAGATCTTGGGGGTCCACGGAATGAGCAGTTCTTC. It is translated as CSARDLGGPRNEQFF.